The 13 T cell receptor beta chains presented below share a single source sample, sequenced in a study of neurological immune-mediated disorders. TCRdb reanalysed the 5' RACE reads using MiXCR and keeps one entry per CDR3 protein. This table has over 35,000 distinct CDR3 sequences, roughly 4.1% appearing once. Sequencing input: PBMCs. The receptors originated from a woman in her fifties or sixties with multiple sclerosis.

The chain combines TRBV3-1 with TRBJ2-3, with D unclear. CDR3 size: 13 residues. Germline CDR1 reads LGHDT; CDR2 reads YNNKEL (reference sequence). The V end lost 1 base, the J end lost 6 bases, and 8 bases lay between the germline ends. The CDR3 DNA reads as TGTGCCAGCAGCCAAGGTGCGGAGGATACGCAGTATTTT. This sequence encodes CASSQGAEDTQYF.

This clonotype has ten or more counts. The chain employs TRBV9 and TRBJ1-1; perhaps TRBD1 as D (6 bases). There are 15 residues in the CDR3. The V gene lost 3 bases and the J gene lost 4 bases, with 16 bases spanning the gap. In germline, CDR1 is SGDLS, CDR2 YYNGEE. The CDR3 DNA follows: TGTGCCAGCAGCGAGTTAGGCCGAGGGGGCACTGAAGCTTTCTTT. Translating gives CASSELGRGGTEAFF.

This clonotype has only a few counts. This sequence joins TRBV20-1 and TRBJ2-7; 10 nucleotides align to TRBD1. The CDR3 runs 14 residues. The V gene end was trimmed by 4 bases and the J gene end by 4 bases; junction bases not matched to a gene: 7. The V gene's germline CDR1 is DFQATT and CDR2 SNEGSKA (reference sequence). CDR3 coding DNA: TGCAGTGCTACCCGGGACAGGGGATTTTACGAGCAGTACTTC. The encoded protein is CSATRDRGFYEQYF.

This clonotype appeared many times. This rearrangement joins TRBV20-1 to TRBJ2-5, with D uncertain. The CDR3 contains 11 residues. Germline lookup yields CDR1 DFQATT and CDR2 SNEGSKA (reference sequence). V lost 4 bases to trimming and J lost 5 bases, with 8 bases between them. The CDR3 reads CSAKPSETQYF. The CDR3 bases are TGCAGTGCTAAGCCCTCGGAGACCCAGTACTTC.

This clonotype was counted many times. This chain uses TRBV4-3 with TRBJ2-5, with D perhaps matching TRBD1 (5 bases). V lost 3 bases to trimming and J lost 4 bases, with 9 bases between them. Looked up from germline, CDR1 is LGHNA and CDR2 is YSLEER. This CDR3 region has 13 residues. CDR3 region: CASSQDTGETQYF. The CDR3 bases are TGCGCCAGCAGCCAGGACACCGGAGAGACCCAGTACTTC.

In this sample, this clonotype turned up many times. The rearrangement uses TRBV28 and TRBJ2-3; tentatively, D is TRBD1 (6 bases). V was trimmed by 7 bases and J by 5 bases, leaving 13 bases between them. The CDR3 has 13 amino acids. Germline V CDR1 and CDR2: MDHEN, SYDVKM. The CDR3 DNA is TGTGCCAGCACCACAGGGAGACGAGATACGCAGTATTTT. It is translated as CASTTGRRDTQYF.

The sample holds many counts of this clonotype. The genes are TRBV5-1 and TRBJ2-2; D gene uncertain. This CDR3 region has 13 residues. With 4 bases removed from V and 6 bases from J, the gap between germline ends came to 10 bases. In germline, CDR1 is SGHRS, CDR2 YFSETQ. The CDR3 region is CASSMEEAGELFF. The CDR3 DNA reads TGCGCCAGCAGCATGGAAGAGGCCGGGGAGCTGTTTTTT.

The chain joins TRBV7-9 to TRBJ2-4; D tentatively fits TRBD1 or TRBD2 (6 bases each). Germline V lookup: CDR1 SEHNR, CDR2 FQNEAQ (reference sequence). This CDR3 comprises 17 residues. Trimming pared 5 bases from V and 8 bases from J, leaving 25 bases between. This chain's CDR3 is CASSPQGGTQRVDIQYF. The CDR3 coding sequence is TGTGCCAGCAGCCCACAAGGGGGGACTCAAAGAGTAGACATTCAGTACTTC. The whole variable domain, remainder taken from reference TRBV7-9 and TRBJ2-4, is DTGVSQNPRHKITKRGQNVTFRCDPISEHNRLYWYRQTLGQGPEFLTYFQNEAQLEKSRLLSDRFSAERPKGSFSTLEIQRTEQGDSAMYLCASSPQGGTQRVDIQYFGAGTRLSVL.

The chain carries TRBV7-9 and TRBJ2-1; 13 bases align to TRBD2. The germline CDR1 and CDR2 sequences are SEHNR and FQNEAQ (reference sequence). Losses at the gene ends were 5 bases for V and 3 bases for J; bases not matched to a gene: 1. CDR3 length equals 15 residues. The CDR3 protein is CASSTSGRVYNEQFF. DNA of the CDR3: TGTGCCAGCAGCACTAGCGGGAGGGTCTACAATGAGCAGTTCTTC.

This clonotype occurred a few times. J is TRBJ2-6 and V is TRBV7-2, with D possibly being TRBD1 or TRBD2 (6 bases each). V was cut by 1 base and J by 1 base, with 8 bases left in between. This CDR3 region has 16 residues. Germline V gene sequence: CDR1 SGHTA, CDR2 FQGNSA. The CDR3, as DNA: TGTGCCAGCAGCTTAGGGGGGGCATCTGGGGCCAACGTCCTGACTTTC. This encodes CASSLGGASGANVLTF.

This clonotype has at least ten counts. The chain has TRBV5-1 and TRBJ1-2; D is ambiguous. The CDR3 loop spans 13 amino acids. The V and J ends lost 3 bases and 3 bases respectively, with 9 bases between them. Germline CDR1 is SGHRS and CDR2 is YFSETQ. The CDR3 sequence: CASSYQEDYGYTF. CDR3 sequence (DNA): TGCGCCAGCAGCTACCAGGAAGACTATGGCTACACCTTC.

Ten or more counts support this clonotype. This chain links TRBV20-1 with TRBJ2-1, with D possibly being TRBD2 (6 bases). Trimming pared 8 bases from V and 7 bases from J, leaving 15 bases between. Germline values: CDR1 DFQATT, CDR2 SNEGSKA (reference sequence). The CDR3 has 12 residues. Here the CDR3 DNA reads TGCAGTTTACTCGGGACTTCAAATGAGCAGTTCTTC. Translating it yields CSLLGTSNEQFF.

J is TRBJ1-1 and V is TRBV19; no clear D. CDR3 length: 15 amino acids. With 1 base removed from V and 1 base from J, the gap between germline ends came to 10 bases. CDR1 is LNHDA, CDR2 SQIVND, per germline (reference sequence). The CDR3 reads CASSIVPDTNTEAFF. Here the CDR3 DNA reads TGTGCCAGTAGTATAGTGCCGGATACGAACACTGAAGCTTTCTTT.